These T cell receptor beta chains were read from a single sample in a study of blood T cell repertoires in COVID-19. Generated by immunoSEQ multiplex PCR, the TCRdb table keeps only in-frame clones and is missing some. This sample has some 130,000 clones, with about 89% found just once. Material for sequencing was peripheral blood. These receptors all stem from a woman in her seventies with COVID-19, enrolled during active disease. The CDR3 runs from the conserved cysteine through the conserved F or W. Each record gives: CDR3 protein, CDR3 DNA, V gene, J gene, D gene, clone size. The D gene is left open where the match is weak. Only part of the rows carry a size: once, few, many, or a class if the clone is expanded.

CDR3 protein: CAWTSTSAYNEQFF
CDR3 DNA: TGTGCCTGGACCTCGACTAGCGCGTACAATGAGCAGTTCTTC
V gene: TRBV30
J gene: TRBJ2-1
D gene: TRBD2
clone size: .

CDR3 protein: CASSQVVGASSPLHF
CDR3 DNA: TGTGCCAGCAGCCAAGTGGTGGGCGCGAGTTCACCCCTCCACTTT
V gene: TRBV3-1/TRBV3-2
J gene: TRBJ1-6
D gene: .
clone size: .

CDR3 protein: CASSLGPGVVEKLFF
CDR3 DNA: TGCGCCAGCAGCTTGGGACCGGGGGTGGTTGAAAAACTGTTTTTT
V gene: TRBV5-1
J gene: TRBJ1-4
D gene: .
clone size: .

CDR3 protein: CASSPGRHNGGYGYTF
CDR3 DNA: TGTGCCAGCAGCCCGGGAAGGCACAACGGGGGCTATGGCTACACCTTC
V gene: TRBV5-4
J gene: TRBJ1-2
D gene: .
clone size: .

CDR3 protein: CASSYADTELYEQYF
CDR3 DNA: TGTGCCAGCAGTTACGCGGACACTGAGCTCTACGAGCAGTACTTC
V gene: TRBV6-2/TRBV6-3
J gene: TRBJ2-7
D gene: .
clone size: .

CDR3 protein: CASSLEGAVDTEAFF
CDR3 DNA: TGTGCCAGCAGCCTAGAGGGGGCGGTGGATACTGAAGCTTTCTTT
V gene: TRBV7-9
J gene: TRBJ1-1
D gene: TRBD1
clone size: once

CDR3 protein: CAWTRQGRQPQHF
CDR3 DNA: TGTGCCTGGACACGACAGGGGCGTCAGCCCCAGCATTTT
V gene: TRBV30
J gene: TRBJ1-5
D gene: TRBD1
clone size: once

CDR3 protein: CASMVKGGSPLHF
CDR3 DNA: TGTGCCAGCATGGTTAAGGGAGGATCACCCCTCCACTTT
V gene: TRBV9
J gene: TRBJ1-6
D gene: .
clone size: .

CDR3 protein: CASRDRGRITDTQYF
CDR3 DNA: TGTGCCAGCAGAGACAGGGGGCGTATAACAGATACGCAGTATTTT
V gene: TRBV6-5
J gene: TRBJ2-3
D gene: TRBD1
clone size: .

CDR3 protein: CASSPGAGGFADGNEQFF
CDR3 DNA: TGTGCCAGCTCCCCCGGGGCGGGGGGTTTCGCGGACGGCAATGAGCAGTTCTTC
V gene: TRBV5-8
J gene: TRBJ2-1
D gene: TRBD2
clone size: .

CDR3 protein: CASSFHRGRNTGELFF
CDR3 DNA: TGTGCCAGCAGCTTCCACAGGGGGCGGAACACCGGGGAGCTGTTTTTT
V gene: TRBV11-2
J gene: TRBJ2-2
D gene: TRBD1
clone size: .

CDR3 protein: CASSFRASPLRYTF
CDR3 DNA: TGTGCCAGCAGTTTCAGGGCGTCCCCTCTCAGGTACACCTTC
V gene: TRBV28
J gene: TRBJ1-2
D gene: .
clone size: .

CDR3 protein: CASSHQRGGTDTQYF
CDR3 DNA: TGCGCCAGCAGCCATCAGCGGGGGGGCACAGATACGCAGTATTTT
V gene: TRBV4-1
J gene: TRBJ2-3
D gene: TRBD2
clone size: .

CDR3 protein: CASSTRGGYNEQFF
CDR3 DNA: TGTGCCAGTAGTACCAGGGGCGGCTACAATGAGCAGTTCTTC
V gene: TRBV19
J gene: TRBJ2-1
D gene: .
clone size: .

CDR3 protein: CASSLQQGGQNIQYF
CDR3 DNA: TGTGCCAGCAGCTTACAACAGGGTGGTCAAAACATTCAGTACTTC
V gene: TRBV5-4
J gene: TRBJ2-4
D gene: .
clone size: .

CDR3 protein: CASSPTRGGELFF
CDR3 DNA: TGTGCCAGCAGCCCCACTCGCGGCGGGGAGCTGTTTTTT
V gene: TRBV3-1/TRBV3-2
J gene: TRBJ2-2
D gene: .
clone size: .